This T cell receptor (beta chain) derives from a study of cytomegalovirus exposure and HLA in healthy donors. With 60 Vbeta and 13 Jbeta primers, the PCR was carried out. Here immunoSEQ multiplex PCR was the method, and the copy in TCRdb shows in-frame clones only, minus some. The table lists about 77,000 clones. The CDR3 contains 18 residues. With 0 bases clipped from V and 4 bases from J, the junction kept 11 bases outside the gene matches. Germline V gene data show CDR1 as SGHRS and CDR2 as YFSETQ. The chain joins TRBV5-1 to TRBJ1-5; 9 bases align to TRBD1. This clonotype was obtained from a man between 45 and 60 years old in good health and CMV-seropositive. The sequencing input was PBMCs. The CDR3 loop reads CASSLGSTGTGINQPQHF. For the CDR3, the DNA is TGCGCCAGCAGCTTGGGATCTACCGGGACAGGGATTAATCAGCCCCAGCATTTT. Full variable domain (outside the CDR3, taken from reference TRBV5-1 and TRBJ1-5): KAGVTQTPRYLIKTRGQQVTLSCSPISGHRSVSWYQQTPGQGLQFLFEYFSETQRNKGNFPGRFSGRQFSNSRSEMNVSTLELGDSALYLCASSLGSTGTGINQPQHFGDGTRLSIL.